This entry is about one T cell receptor beta chain. The data are from a study of cytomegalovirus exposure and HLA in healthy donors. Primers: 60 Vbeta forward and 13 Jbeta reverse. Repertoires were generated with immunoSEQ multiplex PCR, while TCRdb's copy carries only in-frame clones and drops some. This sample has some 170,000 clones, with under 85% found just once. The sample consisted of PBMCs. This TCR was sampled from a man aged 50-59 years in good health and CMV-seropositive.

The CDR3 spells CASSGSTGGPYNSPLHF. DNA for the CDR3: TGTGCCAGCAGTGGATCGACAGGGGGGCCCTATAATTCACCCCTCCACTTT. The genes are TRBV6-1 and TRBJ1-6, with 9 bases that match TRBD1. V shed 4 bases, J shed 2 bases, and the junction held 6 bases outside the gene matches. The CDR3 runs to 17 residues. The germline gives CDR1 MNHNS, CDR2 SASEGT.